What follows are 30 T cell receptor beta chains derived from one specimen sequenced in a study of blood T cell repertoires in COVID-19. Clones were sequenced by immunoSEQ multiplex PCR, and TCRdb holds only the in-frame ones, with some missing. This sample carries approximately 530,000 clones, about 89% of them seen once, and the ten largest clones take about 8.2%. The sequenced sample consisted of peripheral blood. The origin of the receptors is a woman between 50 and 59 years old with COVID-19, enrolled during active disease.

The V and J genes are TRBV20-1 and TRBJ1-1; D is ambiguous. This CDR3 comprises 12 residues. The germline V gene has CDR1 DFQATT and CDR2 SNEGSKA (reference sequence). V was shortened by 3 bases and J by 1 base, with 6 bases between the two germline ends. CDR3 DNA sequence: TGCAGTGCTAGTCAGGAGAACACTGAAGCTTTCTTT. Protein sequence: CSASQENTEAFF.

This clone was detected a few times. The gene calls are TRBV19 and TRBJ1-5; 9 bases line up with TRBD1. Germline-derived CDR1 and CDR2 are LNHDA and SQIVND (reference sequence). There are 14 residues in the CDR3. V trimming: 6 bases; J trimming: 4 bases; junction bases outside the gene matches: 4. CDR3 region: CASRGTGPNQPQHF. CDR3 nucleotide sequence: TGTGCCAGTAGGGGGACAGGGCCGAATCAGCCCCAGCATTTT.

V is TRBV30 and J is TRBJ1-5, with 7 bases matching TRBD1. V gave up 2 bases and J gave up 5 bases; unmatched junction bases: 0. Germline-derived CDR1 and CDR2 are GTSNPN and SVGIG (reference sequence). The CDR3 has 12 amino acids. The CDR3 DNA follows: TGTGCCTGGAGTACAGGGGATCAGCCCCAGCATTTT. It yields the protein CAWSTGDQPQHF.

This clone was counted a single time. J is TRBJ2-2 and V is TRBV11-2; D is unresolved. The germline CDR1 and CDR2 sequences are SGHAT and FQNNGV. Trimming left V 3 bases short and J 6 bases short, with 5 bases between. The CDR3 totals 12 residues. The DNA for the CDR3 is TGTGCCAGCAGCTTTTTCTCCGGGGAGCTGTTTTTT. It is translated as CASSFFSGELFF.

The rearrangement uses TRBV7-8 and TRBJ2-2; 8 nucleotides match TRBD2. From germline, CDR1 is SGHVS and CDR2 FQNEAQ. The V segment lost 2 bases and the J segment 2 bases; nucleotides outside the gene matches: 13. The CDR3 spans 19 residues. The CDR3 coding sequence is TGTGCCAGCAGCTTAATGAGCGGGGGCCCTCTTAGTAACACCGGGGAGCTGTTTTTT. As protein: CASSLMSGGPLSNTGELFF.

This chain joins TRBV5-1 and TRBJ2-7; unclear D gene. Germline-derived CDR1 and CDR2 are SGHRS and YFSETQ. The CDR3 has 18 residues. V dropped 4 bases and J dropped 3 bases, with 26 bases sitting between them. The CDR3 nucleotides read TGCGCCAGCAGCAAAAACCCGATTAATGTAAAAGTCTACTACGAGCAGTACTTC. Translating it yields CASSKNPINVKVYYEQYF.

This chain links TRBV6-5 with TRBJ1-5; no clear D. The germline V gene encodes CDR1 MNHEY and CDR2 SVGAGI. The CDR3 runs 14 residues. The germline V and J ends were trimmed by 4 bases and 5 bases, with 12 bases remaining between them. CDR3 protein: CASSSRVSDQPQHF. DNA of the CDR3: TGTGCCAGCAGTTCTCGGGTCTCCGATCAGCCCCAGCATTTT.

The V gene is TRBV2, the J gene TRBJ1-5; possibly TRBD1 for D (5 bases). V lost 3 bases to trimming and J lost 5 bases, with 8 bases between them. Germline V gene lookup returns CDR1 SNHLY and CDR2 FYNNEI. The CDR3 length is 13 residues. The CDR3 loop is CASSEAGYQPQHF. CDR3 in DNA: TGTGCCAGCAGTGAGGCAGGGTATCAGCCCCAGCATTTT.

The rearrangement links TRBV7-2 to TRBJ2-1, with D possibly matching TRBD1 (5 bases). Germline CDR1 and CDR2: SGHTA and FQGNSA. This CDR3 has 11 amino acids. With 5 bases removed from V and 15 bases from J, the gap between germline ends came to 14 bases. This chain's CDR3 is CASSLGPGPFF. CDR3 sequence (DNA): TGTGCCAGCAGCCTAGGGCCAGGGCCGTTCTTC.

The V and J genes are TRBV4-1 and TRBJ1-1, with unresolved D. This CDR3 spans 14 amino acids. Per the germline V gene, CDR1 is MGHRA and CDR2 is YSYEKL. Trimming removed 7 bases at V and 1 base at J, with 13 bases between. CDR3 sequence reads: CASTPPGRNTEAFF. CDR3 sequence (DNA): TGCGCCAGCACCCCCCCGGGGAGGAACACTGAAGCTTTCTTT.

The chain uses TRBV6-2 or TRBV6-3 and TRBJ2-3; 7 bases align to TRBD2. Trimming took 5 bases from V and 2 from J; bases not matched to a gene: 10. The germline gives CDR1 MNHEY, CDR2 SVGEGT. This CDR3 contains 16 residues. The CDR3 coding sequence is TGTGCCAGCAGTCCCCTCGGTGCGGGAGACACAGATACGCAGTATTTT. Its protein is CASSPLGAGDTDTQYF.

The chain carries TRBV18 and TRBJ1-6; 8 bases fit TRBD1. The junction had 7 bases not matched to a gene; V was cut back by 4 bases and J by 8 bases. This CDR3 region has 15 residues. CDR1 KGHSH and CDR2 LQKENI come from the germline V gene. As DNA, the CDR3 is TGTGCCAGCTCACAGCAGGGACAGGCTGATTCACCCCTCCACTTT. Translation: CASSQQGQADSPLHF.

J is TRBJ2-3 and V is TRBV3-1 (or the pseudogene TRBV3-2); D is unclear. The CDR3 totals 13 residues. V lost 4 bases and J 9 bases, leaving 14 bases between the germline ends. Per germline, CDR1 LGHDT and CDR2 YNNKEL (reference sequence). This CDR3 is CASSPEQRNTQYF. Written as DNA, the CDR3 is TGTGCCAGCAGCCCCGAGCAGCGAAACACGCAGTATTTT.

The gene calls are TRBV3-1 (or the pseudogene TRBV3-2) and TRBJ2-4; the match to TRBD2 covers 9 bases. J gave up 8 bases and V 0 bases, and 5 bases lay outside the gene matches. The CDR3 runs 15 residues. The germline V gene has CDR1 LGHDT and CDR2 YNNKEL (reference sequence). In DNA, the CDR3 is TGTGCCAGCAGCCAAGAGACCGGGACTAGCCACATTCAGTACTTC. Translated, it gives CASSQETGTSHIQYF.

The gene calls are TRBV6-5 and TRBJ1-2; possible D gene TRBD1, 6 bases. The CDR3 extends over 13 amino acids. Trimming cost V 0 bases and J 4 bases, with 6 bases left between them. Germline V gives CDR1 MNHEY, CDR2 SVGAGI. In nucleotides, the CDR3 is TGTGCCAGCAGTTACTCAGGGGGCTATGGCTACACCTTC. Translated: CASSYSGGYGYTF.

In regard to this clone: This CDR3 is also generated by other DNA sequences in the sample. The chain couples TRBV2 to TRBJ2-3; tentatively, D is TRBD1 (6 bases). Germline V gene data show CDR1 as SNHLY and CDR2 as FYNNEI. CDR3 size: 14 residues. V was shortened by 7 bases and J by 2 bases, with 13 bases between the two germline ends. The CDR3 DNA reads TGTGCCAGCAAAGGACAGATTAACACAGATACGCAGTATTTT. It is translated as CASKGQINTDTQYF.

This chain uses TRBV28 with TRBJ2-7, with a possible D match to TRBD2 (5 bases). Trimming removed 6 bases from V and 3 bases from J, with 6 bases in between. CDR1 is MDHEN and CDR2 is SYDVKM in the germline V gene. The CDR3 consists of 11 residues. CDR3 in amino acids: CASRAGYEQYF. Written as DNA, the CDR3 is TGTGCCAGCAGGGCGGGCTACGAGCAGTACTTC. The complete variable domain, with remaining parts taken from reference TRBV28 and TRBJ2-7, reads DVKVTQSSRYLVKRTGEKVFLECVQDMDHENMFWYRQDPGLGLRLIYFSYDVKMKEKGDIPEGYSVSREKKERFSLILESASTNQTSMYLCASRAGYEQYFGPGTRLTVT.

This clone was picked up one time. The J gene is TRBJ2-3, the V gene TRBV3-1 (or the pseudogene TRBV3-2); D might be TRBD2 (7 bases). Germline V CDR1 and CDR2: LGHDT, YNNKEL (reference sequence). The V gene lost 0 bases and the J gene lost 1 base, with 14 bases spanning the gap. The CDR3 is 17 residues long. CDR3 amino acids: CASSQEMAGAGTDTQYF. The DNA for the CDR3 is TGTGCCAGCAGCCAAGAAATGGCGGGGGCGGGCACAGATACGCAGTATTTT.

The chain combines TRBV3-1 (or the pseudogene TRBV3-2) with TRBJ2-7, with a weak D call TRBD2 (7 bases). This CDR3 is built from 21 residues. V gave up 4 bases and J gave up 3 bases, with 34 bases separating them. Germline loops: CDR1 LGHDT, CDR2 YNNKEL (reference sequence). The CDR3 DNA is TGTGCCAGCAGCCCCGAGGGGGGGGGACCCGGAGGCCATTACTCCTACTACGAGCAGTACTTC. It is translated as CASSPEGGGPGGHYSYYEQYF.

The V and J genes are TRBV7-5 and TRBJ1-2; the table's D gene call, TRBD1, was not cross checked with the DNA. TRBV7-5 is reported as a pseudogene. This CDR3 is 12 amino acids long. CDR3 nucleotide sequence: TGTGCCAGCAAAGCAGGGATGTGCGGCTACACCTTC. Encoded protein: CASKAGMCGYTF.

The gene calls are TRBV3-1 (or the pseudogene TRBV3-2) and TRBJ2-3; 8 nucleotides agree with TRBD2. The CDR3 sequence is 17 residues long. With 1 base clipped from V and 7 bases from J, the junction kept 13 bases outside the gene matches. Germline V CDR1 and CDR2: LGHDT, YNNKEL (reference sequence). CDR3 in amino acids: CASSQVSAGGIGYTQYF. The CDR3 DNA reads TGTGCCAGCAGCCAAGTGTCGGCGGGGGGCATAGGATATACGCAGTATTTT.

This clone came up a few times. J is TRBJ2-3 and V is TRBV7-2; maybe TRBD1 (6 bases). The length of the CDR3 is 15 residues. Trimming left V 3 bases short and J 4 bases short, with 14 bases between. Germline V gene sequence: CDR1 SGHTA, CDR2 FQGNSA. The CDR3 nucleotides read TGTGCCAGCAGCTTCGACAGGATCACCTCAGATACGCAGTATTTT. This sequence encodes CASSFDRITSDTQYF.

As for this clone: A read error may account for a junction end that differs from germline. The genes are TRBV13 and TRBJ2-1, with D perhaps TRBD1 or TRBD2 (6 bases each). Looked up from germline, CDR1 is PRHDT and CDR2 is FYEKMQ (reference sequence). The CDR3 loop spans 13 amino acids. For the CDR3, the DNA is TGTGCCAGCAGCATAGGAGGGGGAGCTGAGCAGTTCTTC. Translated, it gives CASSIGGGAEQFF.

The chain combines TRBV2 with TRBJ1-2, with TRBD1 matching over 10 bases. The CDR3 is made up of 13 amino acids. Germline trimming cut 3 bases from V and 10 bases from J; bases unmatched to any gene: 5. Germline CDR1 is SNHLY and CDR2 is FYNNEI. The CDR3 loop is CASSEGQGNVYTF. Written as DNA, the CDR3 is TGTGCCAGCAGTGAGGGACAGGGGAACGTCTACACCTTC. Based on the CDR3 plus reference TRBV2 and TRBJ1-2, the full variable domain is EPEVTQTPSHQVTQMGQEVILRCVPISNHLYFYWYRQILGQKVEFLVSFYNNEISEKSEIFDDQFSVERPDGSNFTLKIRSTKLEDSAMYFCASSEGQGNVYTFGSGTRLTVV.

The chain combines TRBV3-1 (or the pseudogene TRBV3-2) with TRBJ1-3; TRBD1 agrees at 8 bases. Germline lookup yields CDR1 LGHDT and CDR2 YNNKEL (reference sequence). V lost 4 bases to trimming and J lost 0 bases; unmatched junction nucleotides: 8. CDR3 length equals 17 residues. This CDR3 is CASSRRGDRSSGNTIYF. As DNA, the CDR3 is TGTGCCAGCAGCCGAAGAGGGGACAGGAGCTCTGGAAACACCATATATTTT.

The genes are TRBV6-5 and TRBJ2-2; TRBD1 agrees at 7 bases. The CDR3 sequence is 15 residues long. V gave up 8 bases and J gave up 3 bases; unmatched junction bases: 9. Per the germline V gene, CDR1 is MNHEY and CDR2 is SVGAGI. CDR3 sequence (DNA): TGTGCCAGCGGAGGAGGAACAGGGGACACCGGGGAGCTGTTTTTT. Its translation: CASGGGTGDTGELFF.

The V gene is TRBV9, the J gene TRBJ2-7; 13 bases agree with TRBD2. The CDR3 length is 16 residues. Germline CDR1 is SGDLS and CDR2 is YYNGEE. Losses at the gene ends were 0 bases for V and 4 bases for J; bases not matched to a gene: 4. This CDR3 reads CASSVGQGLAGYEQYF. Here the CDR3 DNA reads TGTGCCAGCAGCGTAGGCCAGGGACTAGCGGGGTACGAGCAGTACTTC.

The chain joins TRBV4-1 to TRBJ2-1, with TRBD2 identical over 10 bases. With V trimmed by 1 base and J by 2 bases, 11 bases remained unmatched. The CDR3 covers 19 residues. Germline V gene data show CDR1 as MGHRA and CDR2 as YSYEKL. The CDR3 DNA is TGCGCCAGCAGCCAAGGGGTAGCGGGGGGCGCCAGACCCTACAATGAGCAGTTCTTC. This gives the protein CASSQGVAGGARPYNEQFF.

The chain is built from TRBV3-1 (or the pseudogene TRBV3-2) and TRBJ1-2; 8 nucleotides match TRBD1. The germline CDR1 and CDR2 sequences are LGHDT and YNNKEL (reference sequence). This CDR3 region has 18 residues. V shed 4 bases and J 0 bases; nucleotides not matched to a gene: 13. CDR3 protein: CASSPWTGRSVSNYGYTF. The DNA of the CDR3 is TGTGCCAGCAGCCCATGGACAGGGAGAAGTGTTTCTAACTATGGCTACACCTTC.

The rearrangement uses TRBV11-2 and TRBJ2-3; D not resolved. V lost 4 bases and J 4 bases, leaving 12 bases between the germline ends. This CDR3 has 14 amino acids. Germline lookup yields CDR1 SGHAT and CDR2 FQNNGV. The chain's CDR3 is CASSYPPRADTQYF. DNA of the CDR3: TGTGCCAGCAGCTACCCGCCCCGGGCAGATACGCAGTATTTT.